Described below is a single T cell receptor (beta chain) sequence and its context. No antigen is known for it. Base qualities were left out, and no much larger clone turns up one base away. These data belong to a study of OX40 agonist ivuxolimab in advanced cancers. Regarding the complete study: Ivuxolimab, which targeted the costimulatory receptor OX40 (CD134), was an agonistic, fully human IgG2 monoclonal antibody. The paper describes the monotherapy dose-escalation part (N of about 54 patients) of the phase I trial of ivuxolimab. Intravenous ivuxolimab was administered to patients every 2 weeks at six dose levels: 0.01, 0.1, 0.3, 1.5, 3 and 10 mg/kg. Among the approximately 50 dose-escalation patients, about 20 had hepatocellular carcinoma, 15 or so melanoma, 9 renal cell carcinoma and 9 head and neck cancer. Three dose-escalation patients achieved partial responses, one with hepatocellular carcinoma and two with cutaneous melanoma. Peripheral TCRbeta sequencing was intended to test whether TCR sequence diversity was altered and clonal T-cell expansion was caused by ivuxolimab. The dose-escalation cohort was approximately 83% male with a mean age of approximately 59 years, ranging from about 20 to 80. Prior anti-PD-1, anti-PD-L1 or anti-CTLA-4 therapy was permitted, and checkpoint inhibitors had been received by about 37% of dose-escalation patients.

CDR1 and CDR2, per the germline V gene, are MNHEY and SVGAGI. V was cut back by 6 bases and J by 4 bases, leaving a gap of 18 bases between them. CDR3 length: 15 amino acids, cysteine to phenylalanine. This entry keeps only the CDR3 DNA: 45 bases, framed from base 1. Study-wide findings and limitations: On average, CD8+ T cells showed more expanded clones than CD4+ T cells after ivuxolimab. Which antigens the clonally expanded peripheral T cells were specific for was not determined. Low levels of normalized T-cell clonal expansion were also seen in some patients who did not respond. At doses of 0.1 to 3.0 mg/kg, clonal expansion of both CD4+ and CD8+ blood T cells was observed from baseline to week 6. In the 0.1-3.0 mg/kg groups, partial responders were among the patients with the lowest normalized peripheral clonal expansion, particularly in CD8+ T cells.

Genomic DNA was extracted from sorted cells for sequencing of the TCRbeta CDR3 region. The immunoSEQ Assay was used to sequence the TCRbeta CDR3 regions. As stored in TCRdb, this immuneACCESS dataset retains in-frame rearrangements with V and J assigned. A fraction of the clones does not appear; measured against another copy, unresolved V genes explain less than half of the discrepancy, and the remainder lacks a known reason. The sample contains tens of thousands of clones, more than 75% of them found a single time. About 35% of the sample comes from the top ten. The trial excluded patients who had a history of autoimmune disease or who were on systemic immunosuppression. In every dose cohort, peripheral blood was drawn for TCR sequencing at baseline, cycle 4 day 1, and cycle 7 day 1. Samples were obtained from an open-label, multicenter, first-in-human phase I dose-escalation trial of ivuxolimab. Adults with locally advanced or metastatic melanoma, renal cell, hepatocellular, or head and neck squamous cell carcinoma were enrolled in the trial. Before TCR sequencing, CD4+ T cells and CD8+ T cells from peripheral blood were sorted into separate populations.

The rearrangement combines TRBV6-5 with TRBJ1-1, with a tentative D gene TRBD1 over 6 matching bases. The receptor's source is an adult with an advanced solid tumor such as melanoma, head and neck, liver or kidney cancer. The sample was CD4+ or CD8+ T cells sorted from blood, taken in a trial of the OX40 agonist ivuxolimab. Read as DNA, the sequence is TGTGCCAGCAGCCTTGACAGGCTGAGGGGCACTGAAGCTTTCTTT. Its protein product is CASSLDRLRGTEAFF.